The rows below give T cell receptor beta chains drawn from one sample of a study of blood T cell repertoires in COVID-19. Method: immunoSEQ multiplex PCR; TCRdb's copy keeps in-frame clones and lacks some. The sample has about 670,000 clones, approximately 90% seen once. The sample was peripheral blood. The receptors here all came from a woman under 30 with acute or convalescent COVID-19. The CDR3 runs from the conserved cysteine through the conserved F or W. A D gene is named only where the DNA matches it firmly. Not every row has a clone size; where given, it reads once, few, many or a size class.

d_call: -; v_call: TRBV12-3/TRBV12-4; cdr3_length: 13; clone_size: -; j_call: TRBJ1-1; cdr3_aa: CASSLRGITEAFF; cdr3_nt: TGTGCCAGCAGTTTAAGGGGAATCACTGAAGCTTTCTTT
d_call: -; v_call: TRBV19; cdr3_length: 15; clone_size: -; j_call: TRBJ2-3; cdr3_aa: CASSKRAARTDTQYF; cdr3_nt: TGTGCCAGTAGTAAGAGGGCCGCTCGCACAGATACGCAGTATTTT
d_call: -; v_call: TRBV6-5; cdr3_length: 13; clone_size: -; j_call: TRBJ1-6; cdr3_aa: CASRQGVNSPLHF; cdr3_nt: TGTGCCAGCAGGCAGGGCGTGAATTCACCCCTCCACTTT
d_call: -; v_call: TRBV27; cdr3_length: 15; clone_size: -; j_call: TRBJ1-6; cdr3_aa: CASQNMYSYNSPLHF; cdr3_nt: TGTGCCAGCCAGAATATGTACTCCTATAATTCACCCCTCCACTTT
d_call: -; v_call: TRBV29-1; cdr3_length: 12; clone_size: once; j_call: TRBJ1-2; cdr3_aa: CSVAGGGYGYTF; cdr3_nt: TGCAGCGTAGCAGGCGGGGGCTATGGCTACACCTTC
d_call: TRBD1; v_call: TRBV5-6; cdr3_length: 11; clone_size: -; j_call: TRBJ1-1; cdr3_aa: CASSTGGRAFF; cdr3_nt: TGTGCCAGCAGTACAGGGGGGCGAGCTTTCTTT
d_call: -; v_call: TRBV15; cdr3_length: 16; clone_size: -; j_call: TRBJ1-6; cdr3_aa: CATSRDEGFYNSPLHF; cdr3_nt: TGTGCCACCAGCAGAGATGAGGGATTCTATAATTCACCCCTCCACTTT
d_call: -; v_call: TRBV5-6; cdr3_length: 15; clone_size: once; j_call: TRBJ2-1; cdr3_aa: CASSWSSTAYNEQFF; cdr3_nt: TGTGCCAGCAGCTGGAGTTCTACCGCCTACAATGAGCAGTTCTTC
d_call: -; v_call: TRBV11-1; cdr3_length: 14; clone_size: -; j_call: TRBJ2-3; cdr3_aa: CASSSDYWADTQYF; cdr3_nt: TGTGCCAGCAGCTCCGACTACTGGGCGGATACGCAGTATTTT
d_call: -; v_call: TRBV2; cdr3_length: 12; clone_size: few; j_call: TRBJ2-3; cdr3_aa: CASRRDTDTQYF; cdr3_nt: TGTGCCAGCAGACGCGACACAGATACGCAGTATTTT
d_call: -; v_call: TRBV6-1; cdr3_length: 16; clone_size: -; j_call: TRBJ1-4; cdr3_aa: CASSEAGEGANEKLFF; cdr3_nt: TGTGCCAGCAGTGAGGCGGGTGAGGGCGCTAATGAAAAACTGTTTTTT
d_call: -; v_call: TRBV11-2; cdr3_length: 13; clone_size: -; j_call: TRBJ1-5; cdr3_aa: CASSLARNQPQHF; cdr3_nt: TGTGCCAGCAGCTTAGCCAGAAATCAGCCCCAGCATTTT
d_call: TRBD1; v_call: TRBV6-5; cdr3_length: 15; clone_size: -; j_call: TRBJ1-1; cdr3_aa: CATETGGLGNTEAFF; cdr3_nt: TGTGCCACCGAAACAGGGGGCCTAGGGAACACTGAAGCTTTCTTT
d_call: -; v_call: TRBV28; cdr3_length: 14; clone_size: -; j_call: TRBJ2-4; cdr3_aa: CASTQPRAKNIQYF; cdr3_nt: TGTGCCAGCACCCAGCCCAGGGCCAAAAACATTCAGTACTTC
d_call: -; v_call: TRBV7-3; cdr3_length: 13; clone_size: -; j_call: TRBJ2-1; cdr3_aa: CASSLGGGGEQFF; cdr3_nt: TGTGCCAGCAGCTTGGGAGGGGGAGGGGAGCAGTTCTTC
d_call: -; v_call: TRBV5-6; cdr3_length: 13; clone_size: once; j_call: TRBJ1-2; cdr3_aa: CASSTPGVQGYTF; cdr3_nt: TGTGCCAGCAGCACCCCCGGGGTACAAGGCTACACCTTC
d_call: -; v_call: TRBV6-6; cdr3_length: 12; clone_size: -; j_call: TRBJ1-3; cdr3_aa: CASRETGNTIYF; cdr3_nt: TGTGCCAGCCGTGAGACTGGAAACACCATATATTTT
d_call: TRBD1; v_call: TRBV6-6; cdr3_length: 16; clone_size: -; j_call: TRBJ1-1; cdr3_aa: CASKTTGGFVNTEAFF; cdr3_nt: TGTGCCAGCAAAACGACAGGGGGCTTTGTGAACACTGAAGCTTTCTTT
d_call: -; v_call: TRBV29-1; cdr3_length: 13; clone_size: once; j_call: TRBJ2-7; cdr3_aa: CSVGGGGTYEQYF; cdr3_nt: TGCAGCGTAGGGGGCGGGGGGACCTACGAGCAGTACTTC
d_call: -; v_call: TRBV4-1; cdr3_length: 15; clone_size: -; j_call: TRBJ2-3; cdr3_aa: CASSQIWGPTDTQYF; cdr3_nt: TGCGCCAGCAGCCAAATCTGGGGCCCAACAGATACGCAGTATTTT
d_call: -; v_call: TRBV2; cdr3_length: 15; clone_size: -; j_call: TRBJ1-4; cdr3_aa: CASSREGSETEKLFF; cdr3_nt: TGTGCCAGCAGTCGGGAGGGGTCCGAAACTGAAAAACTGTTTTTT
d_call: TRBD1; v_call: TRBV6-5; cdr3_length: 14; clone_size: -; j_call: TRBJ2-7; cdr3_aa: CASSPGTGVVQQYF; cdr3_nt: TGTGCCAGCAGCCCCGGGACAGGGGTCGTCCAGCAGTACTTC
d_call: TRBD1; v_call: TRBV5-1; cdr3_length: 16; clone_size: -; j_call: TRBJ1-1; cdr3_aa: CASSLSPGTGGTEAFF; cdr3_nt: TGCGCCAGCAGCTTGTCCCCCGGGACAGGAGGCACTGAAGCTTTCTTT
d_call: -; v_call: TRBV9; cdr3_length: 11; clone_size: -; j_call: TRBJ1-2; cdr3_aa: CASSVAGGYTF; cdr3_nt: TGTGCCAGCAGCGTAGCGGGGGGCTACACCTTC
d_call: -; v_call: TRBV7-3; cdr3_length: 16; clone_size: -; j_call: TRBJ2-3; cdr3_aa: CASSPPGRTGTDTQYF; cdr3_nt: TGTGCCAGCAGCCCCCCGGGCCGGACAGGCACAGATACGCAGTATTTT
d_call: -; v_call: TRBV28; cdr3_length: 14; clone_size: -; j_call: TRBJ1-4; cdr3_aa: CASSFGGTNEKLFF; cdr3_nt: TGTGCCAGCAGTTTCGGGGGGACTAATGAAAAACTGTTTTTT
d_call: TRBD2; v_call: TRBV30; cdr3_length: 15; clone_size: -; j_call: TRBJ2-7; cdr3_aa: CAWSSGTSGGVEQYF; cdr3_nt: TGTGCCTGGTCCTCCGGGACTAGCGGGGGAGTTGAGCAGTACTTC
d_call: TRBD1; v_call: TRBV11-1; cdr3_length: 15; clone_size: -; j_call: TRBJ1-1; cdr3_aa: CASSPRTGANTEAFF; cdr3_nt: TGTGCCAGCAGCCCTAGGACAGGGGCCAACACTGAAGCTTTCTTT
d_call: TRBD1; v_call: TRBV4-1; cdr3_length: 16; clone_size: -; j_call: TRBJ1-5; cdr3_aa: CASSAPPGQGNQPQHF; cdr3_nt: TGCGCCAGCAGCGCCCCGCCGGGACAGGGCAATCAGCCCCAGCATTTT
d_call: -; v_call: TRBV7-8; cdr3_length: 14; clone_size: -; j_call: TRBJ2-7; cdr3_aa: CASSSGFPLYEQYF; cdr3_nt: TGTGCCAGCAGCTCAGGGTTCCCACTTTACGAGCAGTACTTC
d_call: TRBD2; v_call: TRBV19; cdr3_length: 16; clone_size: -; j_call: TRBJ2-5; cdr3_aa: CASSPTLAGWQETQYF; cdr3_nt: TGTGCCAGTAGTCCTACTCTAGCGGGGTGGCAAGAGACCCAGTACTTC
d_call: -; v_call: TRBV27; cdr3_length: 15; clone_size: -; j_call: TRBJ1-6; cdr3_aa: CASTTGTPYNSPLHF; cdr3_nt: TGTGCCAGCACAACCGGGACACCCTATAATTCACCCCTCCACTTT
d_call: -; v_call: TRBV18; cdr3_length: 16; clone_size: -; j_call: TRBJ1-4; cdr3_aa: CASSSPLQGNTEKLFF; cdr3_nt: TGTGCCAGCTCATCCCCGCTCCAGGGTAATACTGAAAAACTGTTTTTT
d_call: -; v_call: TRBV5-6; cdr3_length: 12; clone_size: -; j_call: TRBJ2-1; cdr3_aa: CASSLIRDEQFF; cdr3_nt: TGTGCCAGCAGCTTGATTCGGGATGAGCAGTTCTTC
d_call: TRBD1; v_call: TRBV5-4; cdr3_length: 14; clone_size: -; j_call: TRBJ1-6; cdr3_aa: CASSPDRGTSPLHF; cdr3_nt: TGTGCCAGCAGTCCTGACAGGGGAACTTCACCCCTCCACTTT
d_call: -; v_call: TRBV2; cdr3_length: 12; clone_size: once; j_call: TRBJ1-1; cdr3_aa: CASSEQAPQAFF; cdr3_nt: TGTGCCAGCAGTGAGCAGGCCCCCCAGGCTTTCTTT
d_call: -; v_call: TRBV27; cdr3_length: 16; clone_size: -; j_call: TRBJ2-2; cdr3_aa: CASSLRRKLNTGELFF; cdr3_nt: TGTGCCAGCAGTTTAAGGAGAAAATTGAACACCGGGGAGCTGTTTTTT
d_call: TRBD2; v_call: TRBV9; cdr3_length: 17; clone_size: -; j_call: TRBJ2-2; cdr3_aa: CASSVESSGGDTGELFF; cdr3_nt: TGTGCCAGCAGCGTAGAATCTAGCGGGGGGGACACCGGGGAGCTGTTTTTT
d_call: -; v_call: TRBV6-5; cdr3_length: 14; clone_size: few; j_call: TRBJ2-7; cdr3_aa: CASSYAARGYEQYF; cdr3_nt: TGTGCCAGCAGTTACGCGGCCAGGGGATACGAGCAGTACTTC